The 21 T cell receptor beta chains below all came from one sample that was sequenced in a study of T cell changes during pregnancy in multiple sclerosis. The table came from immunoSEQ multiplex PCR; TCRdb's copy has only in-frame clones and leaves some out. The table includes about 83,000 clones, 90% to 95% detected once. The specimen comprised peripheral blood, sampled in the second trimester of pregnancy. These receptors originate from a female donor with multiple sclerosis, enrolled in a pregnancy study.

The chain joins TRBV7-2 to TRBJ2-3; perhaps TRBD1 as D (5 bases). The germline V gene has CDR1 SGHTA and CDR2 FQGNSA. Trimming removed 2 bases from V and 0 bases from J, with 15 bases in between. The CDR3 has 17 amino acids. CDR3 residues: CASSLTLVGPSTDTQYF. DNA of the CDR3: TGTGCCAGCAGCTTAACGTTAGTGGGGCCGAGCACAGATACGCAGTATTTT.

This chain joins TRBV7-3 and TRBJ2-5; D is possibly TRBD2 (6 bases). The CDR3 covers 13 residues. V lost 2 bases to trimming and J lost 5 bases, with 9 bases between them. Germline-derived CDR1 and CDR2 are SGHTA and FQGTGA. The chain's CDR3 is CASSLGAGETQYF. The CDR3 DNA sequence: TGTGCCAGCAGCTTAGGAGCGGGCGAGACCCAGTACTTC.

The rearrangement uses TRBV7-9 and TRBJ2-7; TRBD1 is a possible D gene (7 bases). Germline values: CDR1 SEHNR, CDR2 FQNEAQ (reference sequence). Trimming pared 2 bases from V and 1 base from J, leaving 9 bases between. The CDR3 has 14 amino acids. CDR3 sequence (DNA): TGTGCCAGCAGCTTACAGGGGGGTTCCTACGAGCAGTACTTC. Encoded protein: CASSLQGGSYEQYF.

The chain is built from TRBV5-1 and TRBJ1-1, with 12 nucleotides matching TRBD1. CDR3 length equals 14 residues. V lost 3 bases and J lost 5; bases outside the gene matches: 2. The germline V gene has CDR1 SGHRS and CDR2 YFSETQ. The CDR3 nucleotides are TGCGCCAGCAGCTGGGACAGGGGGCGGACTGAAGCTTTCTTT. It yields the protein CASSWDRGRTEAFF.

The CDR3 sequence is CSVEVVGGPYEQYF. CDR3 sequence (DNA): TGCAGCGTTGAAGTGGTGGGAGGGCCCTACGAGCAGTACTTC. The chain is built from TRBV29-1 and TRBJ2-7, with 7 positions matching TRBD2. The CDR3 has 14 amino acids. Germline values: CDR1 SQVTM, CDR2 ANQGSEA. Trimming cost V 1 base and J 2 bases; bases outside gene matches: 5.

This sequence joins TRBV28 and TRBJ1-3; D call uncertain. The CDR3 extends over 14 amino acids. The V and J ends lost 5 bases and 0 bases respectively, with 8 bases between them. Germline CDR1 reads MDHEN; CDR2 reads SYDVKM. CDR3 sequence (DNA): TGTGCCAGCAGTACGCAGTTCTCTGGAAACACCATATATTTT. Amino acid sequence: CASSTQFSGNTIYF.

This clone occurred once. The chain links TRBV2 to TRBJ2-7, with TRBD1 as a possible D gene (6 bases). There are 14 residues in the CDR3. The germline V and J ends were trimmed by 2 bases and 2 bases, with 10 bases remaining between them. CDR1 and CDR2 (germline): SNHLY, FYNNEI. The CDR3 DNA is TGTGCCAGCAGTGAACCCAGGGGCACCTACGAGCAGTACTTC. Translation: CASSEPRGTYEQYF.

The genes are TRBV7-9 and TRBJ2-5; D uncertain. Germline V gene lookup returns CDR1 SEHNR and CDR2 FQNEAQ (reference sequence). V was clipped by 2 bases and J by 1 base, with 8 bases between them. The CDR3 has 14 amino acids. The CDR3 spells CASSLLSSQETQYF. CDR3 DNA sequence: TGTGCCAGCAGCTTACTTAGCTCCCAAGAGACCCAGTACTTC.

The chain recombines TRBV16 with TRBJ2-7; TRBD1 agrees at 9 bases. The CDR3 covers 15 residues. Germline V lookup: CDR1 KGHSY, CDR2 FQNENV. Trimming cost V 6 bases and J 5 bases; bases outside gene matches: 11. In DNA, the CDR3 is TGTGCCAGCAGTCCGGCCCGGGACAGGGCTAACGAGCAGTACTTC. It codes for CASSPARDRANEQYF. Based on the CDR3 plus reference TRBV16 and TRBJ2-7, the full variable domain is GEEVAQTPKHLVRGEGQKAKLYCAPIKGHSYVFWYQQVLKNEFKFLISFQNENVFDETGMPKERFSAKCLPNSPCSLEIQATKLEDSAVYFCASSPARDRANEQYFGPGTRLTVT.

The chain couples TRBV19 to TRBJ1-5; D might be TRBD1 (5 bases). Germline CDR1 reads LNHDA; CDR2 reads SQIVND (reference sequence). CDR3 length: 15 residues. Trimming left V 3 bases short and J 2 bases short, with 11 bases between. CDR3 bases: TGTGCCAGTAGTATGGTCAGGGAGGGCAATCAGCCCCAGCATTTT. Translated, it gives CASSMVREGNQPQHF.

This chain uses TRBV2 with TRBJ2-7; 9 bases fit TRBD2. CDR1 is SNHLY, CDR2 FYNNEI, per germline. The CDR3 has 14 residues. The trim removed 4 bases at V and 3 bases at J, leaving 4 bases unmatched. CDR3 bases: TGTGCCAGCAGTGTAGCGGGAGCCAGCTACGAGCAGTACTTC. Translation gives CASSVAGASYEQYF.

This clone is a singleton in its sample. The V gene is TRBV6-5, the J gene TRBJ2-7, with 10 nucleotides matching TRBD1. Losses at the gene ends were 1 base for V and 2 bases for J; bases not matched to a gene: 2. Germline-derived CDR1 and CDR2 are MNHEY and SVGAGI. The CDR3 is 15 amino acids. This chain's CDR3 is CASSYLGTGAYEQYF. Here the CDR3 DNA reads TGTGCCAGCAGTTACTTGGGGACAGGGGCCTACGAGCAGTACTTC.

The V gene is TRBV29-1, the J gene TRBJ2-7; the match to TRBD1 covers 8 bases. This CDR3 comprises 15 residues. The germline V gene has CDR1 SQVTM and CDR2 ANQGSEA. Unmatched junction bases numbered 11, after V lost 7 bases and J lost 0 bases. The CDR3 sequence: CSAAGGRGYSYEQYF. The DNA of the CDR3 is TGCAGCGCGGCAGGGGGCCGGGGATACTCCTACGAGCAGTACTTC.

The chain couples TRBV19 to TRBJ2-1; 9 bases fit TRBD1. Trimming removed 5 bases from V and 9 bases from J; junction bases left unmatched: 11. Germline CDR1 LNHDA, CDR2 SQIVND (reference sequence). CDR3 length: 15 residues. The CDR3 region has the DNA TGTGCCAGTAGTCCCGGGACAGGGAGGCTGGGTGAGCAGTTCTTC. It specifies CASSPGTGRLGEQFF.

The genes are TRBV6-5 and TRBJ2-2, with 8 bases fitting TRBD2. The CDR3 has 13 amino acids. The trim removed 7 bases at V and 5 bases at J, leaving 3 bases unmatched. The germline V gene encodes CDR1 MNHEY and CDR2 SVGAGI. CDR3 residues: CASKRGHTGELFF. In DNA form, the CDR3 reads TGTGCCAGCAAGCGGGGGCATACCGGGGAGCTGTTTTTT.

This chain connects TRBV6-6 to TRBJ2-2, with TRBD1 identical over 8 bases. This CDR3 contains 16 residues. Germline CDR1 and CDR2: MNHNY and SVGAGI (reference sequence). V shed 0 bases, J shed 0 bases, and the junction held 0 bases outside the gene matches. Written as DNA, the CDR3 is TGTGCCAGCAGTTACTCGGGACAGGCGAACACCGGGGAGCTGTTTTTT. It codes for CASSYSGQANTGELFF.

The gene calls are TRBV2 and TRBJ2-7; 7 nucleotides line up with TRBD2. V lost 6 bases and J lost 2; bases outside the gene matches: 4. Germline CDR1 reads SNHLY; CDR2 reads FYNNEI. The CDR3 is made up of 13 amino acids. CDR3 protein: CASRRGSPYEQYF. In DNA, the CDR3 is TGTGCCAGCAGACGCGGGAGTCCCTACGAGCAGTACTTC.

The V and J genes are TRBV6-1 and TRBJ1-2, with TRBD1 as a possible D gene (5 bases). Per the germline V gene, CDR1 is MNHNS and CDR2 is SASEGT. V dropped 4 bases and J dropped 4 bases, with 22 bases sitting between them. The CDR3 runs 17 residues. The CDR3 protein is CASSAYFDSGDGYGYTF. The CDR3 DNA sequence: TGTGCCAGCAGTGCCTACTTTGACAGTGGCGACGGCTATGGCTACACCTTC.

V is TRBV7-9 and J is TRBJ2-7; possible D gene TRBD1, 6 bases. Germline assignment: CDR1 SEHNR and CDR2 FQNEAQ (reference sequence). This CDR3 region has 14 residues. The V end was cut by 4 bases, the J end by 5 bases, with 15 bases between. CDR3 protein: CASSSITGTHEQYF. DNA of the CDR3: TGTGCCAGCAGCTCAATTACAGGGACCCACGAGCAGTACTTC.

This chain uses TRBV5-6 with TRBJ1-1, with 8 bases that match TRBD1. Germline values: CDR1 SGHDT, CDR2 YYEEEE. The CDR3 length is 12 residues. The V segment lost 4 bases and the J segment 10 bases; nucleotides outside the gene matches: 6. The CDR3 DNA follows: TGTGCCAGCAGCCCTGGACAGGGAACAGCTTTCTTT. Protein product: CASSPGQGTAFF.

The rearrangement links TRBV18 to TRBJ2-1; 11 bases align to TRBD2. Germline loops: CDR1 KGHSH, CDR2 LQKENI. CDR3 size: 15 residues. V shed 0 bases and J 9 bases; nucleotides not matched to a gene: 4. The CDR3 DNA reads as TGTGCCAGCTCACCACCTAGACTAGCGGGAACTGAGCAGTTCTTC. This translates into CASSPPRLAGTEQFF.